This record covers a single T cell receptor (beta chain). CDR3 length: 14 residues. Trimming removed 8 bases from V and 7 bases from J; junction bases left unmatched: 10. Per the germline V gene, CDR1 is SNHLY and CDR2 is FYNNEI. Source study methods: Estimation of nucleated cell counts relied on the amplification of reference gene primers. Sequenced by immunoSEQ multiplex PCR; TCRdb stores in-frame clones only, minus some. The V and J calls and clone size come from that table; D and trimming were worked out from the DNA. The table includes 75,000 to 95,000 clones, 79% detected once. This sample was included in a study of blood T cell repertoires in COVID-19. Study-level background: From T cells, B-cell-depleted T cells, or PBMCs came the material, which was cDNA or gDNA.

The source of this sequence is a woman at least 80 years old with active or convalescent COVID-19. Material for sequencing was peripheral blood. The genes are TRBV2 and TRBJ2-1, with 8 bases identical to TRBD2. CDR3 sequence: CASPSGRTGNEQFF. CDR3 bases: TGTGCCAGCCCAAGCGGGAGAACGGGGAATGAGCAGTTCTTC.